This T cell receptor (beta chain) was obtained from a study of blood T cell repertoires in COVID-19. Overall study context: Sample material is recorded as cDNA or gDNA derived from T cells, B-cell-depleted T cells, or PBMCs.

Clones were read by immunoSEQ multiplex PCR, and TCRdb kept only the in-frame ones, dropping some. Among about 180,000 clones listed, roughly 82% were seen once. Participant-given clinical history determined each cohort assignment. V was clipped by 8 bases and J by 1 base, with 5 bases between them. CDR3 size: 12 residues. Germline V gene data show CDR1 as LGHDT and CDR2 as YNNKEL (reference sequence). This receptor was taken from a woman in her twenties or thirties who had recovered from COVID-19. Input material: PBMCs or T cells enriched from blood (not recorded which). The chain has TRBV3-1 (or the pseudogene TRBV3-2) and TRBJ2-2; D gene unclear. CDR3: CASLRNTGELFF. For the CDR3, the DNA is TGTGCCAGCCTAAGGAACACCGGGGAGCTGTTTTTT.